What follows are 18 T cell receptor beta chains derived from one specimen sequenced in a study of OX40 agonist ivuxolimab in advanced cancers. The data were produced by immunoSEQ multiplex PCR, yet TCRdb's version contains in-frame clones alone and is incomplete. The sample yields roughly 90,000 clones, 87% seen once. Source: CD4+ or CD8+ T cells sorted from blood, taken in a trial of the OX40 agonist ivuxolimab. The receptors shown here come from an adult with an advanced solid tumor such as melanoma, head and neck, liver or kidney cancer.

V usage is TRBV11-3 and J usage is TRBJ1-3; D is uncertain. CDR3 size: 13 residues. The germline CDR1 and CDR2 sequences are SGHNT and YENEEA. V dropped 5 bases and J dropped 5 bases, with 10 bases sitting between them. DNA of the CDR3: TGTGCCAGCAGCGAGCGGGGTCGAAACACCATATATTTT. The encoded protein is CASSERGRNTIYF.

This clone was observed a single time. This chain links TRBV5-1 with TRBJ1-1, with D unresolved. The V gene's germline CDR1 is SGHRS and CDR2 YFSETQ. The ends were cut back, 6 bases at V and 5 bases at J, with 8 bases in the middle. This CDR3 comprises 11 residues. In DNA form, the CDR3 reads TGCGCCAGCATCTCTCGGACTGAAGCTTTCTTT. Its protein is CASISRTEAFF.

The V call is TRBV5-4, the J call TRBJ2-1; D not certain. V lost 0 bases and J 7 bases, leaving 8 bases between the germline ends. This CDR3 has 13 amino acids. Germline-derived CDR1 and CDR2 are SGHNT and YYREEE (reference sequence). The CDR3 protein is CASSLVLGNEQFF. The CDR3 DNA reads as TGTGCCAGCAGCTTGGTTCTCGGGAATGAGCAGTTCTTC.

The chain recombines TRBV12-2 with TRBJ2-7; TRBD2 is taken as the D call from the table, unchecked against the DNA. TRBV12-2 is noted as a pseudogene. The CDR3 consists of 15 residues. The CDR3 sequence: CASRLAPGEGDEQYF. CDR3 DNA: TGTGCAAGTCGCTTAGCGCCGGGGGAAGGGGACGAGCAGTACTTC.

This chain links TRBV6-6 with TRBJ2-1, with D perhaps matching TRBD2 (5 bases). This CDR3 has 12 residues. The germline V gene has CDR1 MNHNY and CDR2 SVGAGI (reference sequence). V was clipped by 5 bases and J by 10 bases, with 12 bases between them. CDR3 sequence: CASSLSSSEQFF. Written as DNA, the CDR3 is TGTGCCAGCAGTCTATCTAGCTCAGAGCAGTTCTTC.

The genes are TRBV23-1 and TRBJ1-2; D gene unclear. TRBV23-1 is treated as an ORF (open reading frame) with a function not yet certain. Trimming removed 5 bases from V and 6 bases from J, with 7 bases in between. The CDR3 runs 11 residues. The CDR3 is CASSIPDGYTF. DNA for the CDR3: TGCGCCAGCAGTATCCCGGATGGCTACACCTTC.

This rearrangement joins TRBV6-6 to TRBJ2-7; 8 nucleotides align to TRBD1. V trimming: 1 base; J trimming: 2 bases; junction bases outside the gene matches: 1. Germline V gives CDR1 MNHNY, CDR2 SVGAGI (reference sequence). This CDR3 has 14 residues. The CDR3, as DNA: TGTGCCAGCAGTTACTTGGGACAGGCCTACGAGCAGTACTTC. Its protein is CASSYLGQAYEQYF.

This chain uses TRBV29-1 with TRBJ2-7; a weak D match, TRBD2 (5 bases). The V end lost 4 bases, the J end lost 7 bases, and 11 bases lay between the germline ends. The CDR3 runs to 11 residues. From germline, CDR1 is SQVTM and CDR2 ANQGSEA. The CDR3 region is CSVGLAGEQYF. CDR3 nucleotide sequence: TGCAGCGTTGGTTTGGCGGGTGAGCAGTACTTC.

The chain is built from TRBV7-3 and TRBJ2-5; 7 nucleotides line up with TRBD1. The length of the CDR3 is 15 residues. After removal of 0 bases from V and 2 bases from J, the junction contained 3 bases not matched to a gene. CDR1 and CDR2 from the germline V gene are SGHTA and FQGTGA. The CDR3, as DNA: TGTGCCAGCAGCTTAACGGGACAGACTCAAGAGACCCAGTACTTC. Its protein is CASSLTGQTQETQYF.

The chain has TRBV5-4 and TRBJ2-3; TRBD2 agrees at 11 bases. There are 17 residues in the CDR3. V was clipped by 4 bases and J by 3 bases; unmatched bases: 10. CDR1 is SGHNT, CDR2 YYREEE, per germline (reference sequence). The CDR3 nucleotides read TGTGCCAGCAGCCGCCCCGGCACTAGCGGGAGAACAGATACGCAGTATTTT. The encoded protein is CASSRPGTSGRTDTQYF.

V and J are TRBV6-5 and TRBJ1-5; D unclear. CDR1 and CDR2 (germline): MNHEY, SVGAGI. The V gene lost 2 bases and the J gene lost 3 bases, with 14 bases spanning the gap. This CDR3 contains 16 residues. Here the CDR3 DNA reads TGTGCCAGCAGTTACGGTCAGGCCCGGGCCAATCAGCCCCAGCATTTT. Translated: CASSYGQARANQPQHF.

This clone appeared a few times. The chain carries TRBV30 and TRBJ1-5, with TRBD1 matching 7 bases. Germline CDR1 and CDR2: GTSNPN and SVGIG (reference sequence). The junction had 4 bases not matched to a gene; V was cut back by 0 bases and J by 2 bases. This CDR3 spans 15 amino acids. CDR3 in amino acids: CAWSVGTVRNQPQHF. The CDR3 region has the DNA TGTGCCTGGAGTGTGGGGACAGTTCGCAATCAGCCCCAGCATTTT.

The rearrangement joins TRBV11-2 to TRBJ2-7; 7 nucleotides align to TRBD2. The V and J ends lost 0 bases and 9 bases, in that order; junction bases with no gene match: 11. The CDR3 consists of 15 residues. CDR1 is SGHAT and CDR2 is FQNNGV in the germline V gene. CDR3 residues: CASSLDLAVSGGQYF. The CDR3 DNA is TGTGCCAGCAGCTTAGATCTTGCGGTTTCGGGGGGGCAGTACTTC.

The gene calls are TRBV19 and TRBJ1-6; perhaps TRBD1 as D (5 bases). Trimming left V 6 bases short and J 6 bases short, with 9 bases between. Per the germline V gene, CDR1 is LNHDA and CDR2 is SQIVND (reference sequence). The CDR3 consists of 13 residues. The CDR3 DNA reads TGTGCCAGTAGGGGCAGGGTTAATTCACCCCTCCACTTT. It specifies CASRGRVNSPLHF. Variable domain in full (rest from reference TRBV19 and TRBJ1-6): DGGITQSPKYLFRKEGQNVTLSCEQNLNHDAMYWYRQDPGQGLRLIYYSQIVNDFQKGDIAEGYSVSREKKESFPLTVTSAQKNPTAFYLCASRGRVNSPLHFGNGTRLTVT.

The chain couples TRBV14 to TRBJ2-2; D is unresolved. Germline values: CDR1 SGHDN, CDR2 FVKESK. This CDR3 has 17 amino acids. With 4 bases removed from V and 2 bases from J, the gap between germline ends came to 17 bases. CDR3 residues: CASSPIAPPYNTGELFF. The CDR3 region has the DNA TGTGCCAGCAGCCCAATAGCTCCTCCTTATAACACCGGGGAGCTGTTTTTT.

The chain uses TRBV4-3 and TRBJ2-6; D gene ambiguous. Trimming took off 4 bases at V and 3 bases at J, with 7 bases between the two ends. Germline lookup yields CDR1 LGHNA and CDR2 YSLEER. This CDR3 has 14 residues. CDR3 in amino acids: CASSPQDGANVLTF. The CDR3 DNA reads as TGCGCCAGCAGCCCCCAAGATGGGGCCAACGTCCTGACTTTC.

This clone was found once. Written as DNA, the CDR3 is TGTGCCAGCAGCTTAGGGACCCATAGGTCCTATAATTCACCCCTCCACTTT. It encodes CASSLGTHRSYNSPLHF. The V and J genes are TRBV7-2 and TRBJ1-6; D gene ambiguous. The V end was cut by 1 base, the J end by 1 base, with 11 bases between. The CDR3 totals 17 residues. Germline V gene sequence: CDR1 SGHTA, CDR2 FQGNSA.

V usage is TRBV6-1 and J usage is TRBJ2-5; 10 bases align to TRBD1. The CDR3 contains 19 residues. Germline V gives CDR1 MNHNS, CDR2 SASEGT. The V segment lost 4 bases and the J segment 1 base; nucleotides outside the gene matches: 15. The CDR3 coding sequence is TGTGCCAGCAGTGGGTCGGGTAGTCGGGACAGGGGCGTCCAAGAGACCCAGTACTTC. Its protein is CASSGSGSRDRGVQETQYF.